Listed below are T cell receptor beta chains from one sample, sequenced in a study of T cell repertoires in cytomegalovirus infection. These receptors have no known antigen. In TCRdb, the reads were re-called with MiXCR into one record per CDR3 protein. The sample shows about 920,000 distinct CDR3 sequences, approximately 31% of them seen only once. The material sequenced was cultured CD8+ T cells from PBMCs, taken from culture after CMV antigen stimulation. These receptors all stem from a human donor in good health (CMV status not recorded). Some clones in this sample may be carry-over from other donors' samples. Each CDR3 is given with its conserved first and last residue. A D gene is named only where the DNA matches it firmly. The listing skips clone size in some rows; elsewhere it reads once, few, many or a size class.

V gene: TRBV4-1
D gene: NA
J gene: TRBJ2-3
clone size: NA
CDR3 DNA: TGCGCCAGCAGCCAAGATCGAGTTGGGGATACGCAGTATTTT
CDR3 protein: CASSQDRVGDTQYF

V gene: TRBV20-1
D gene: NA
J gene: TRBJ2-5
clone size: few
CDR3 DNA: TGCAGTGCTAGAGATTTAGGACAAGAGGAAGAGACCCAGTACTTC
CDR3 protein: CSARDLGQEEETQYF

V gene: TRBV14
D gene: TRBD2
J gene: TRBJ2-7
clone size: NA
CDR3 DNA: TGTGCCAGCAGCCCCCCAGGGACTAGCCGGTACGAACAGTACTTC
CDR3 protein: CASSPPGTSRYEQYF

V gene: TRBV12-3/TRBV12-4
D gene: TRBD1
J gene: TRBJ1-1
clone size: many
CDR3 DNA: TGTGCCAGCAGCTTAACAGGGGGCGGCACTGAAGCTTTCTTT
CDR3 protein: CASSLTGGGTEAFF

V gene: TRBV27
D gene: NA
J gene: TRBJ2-3
clone size: NA
CDR3 DNA: TGTGCCAGCAGGAAGGGTGTTACAGATACGCAGTATTTT
CDR3 protein: CASRKGVTDTQYF

V gene: TRBV14
D gene: TRBD1
J gene: TRBJ2-5
clone size: NA
CDR3 DNA: TGTGCCAGCAGCCCCTACAGGGGGCGAGGAGAGACCCAGTACTTC
CDR3 protein: CASSPYRGRGETQYF

V gene: TRBV7-9
D gene: NA
J gene: TRBJ1-5
clone size: many
CDR3 DNA: TGTGCCAGCAGCTTACTGGGACTCAATCAGCCCCAGCATTTT
CDR3 protein: CASSLLGLNQPQHF

V gene: TRBV29-1
D gene: NA
J gene: TRBJ2-7
clone size: NA
CDR3 DNA: TGCAGCGTAGAACAGGGTTCCTACGAGCAGTACTTC
CDR3 protein: CSVEQGSYEQYF

V gene: TRBV10-1
D gene: NA
J gene: TRBJ2-4
clone size: NA
CDR3 DNA: TGCGCCAACAGTGAGGGACCCTTTCAGTACTTC
CDR3 protein: CANSEGPFQYF

V gene: TRBV4-3
D gene: NA
J gene: TRBJ2-2
clone size: NA
CDR3 DNA: TGCGCCAGCAGCCTCGGGGTGGTAACTGTGGGGGAGCTGTTTTTT
CDR3 protein: CASSLGVVTVGELFF

V gene: TRBV7-6
D gene: NA
J gene: TRBJ2-1
clone size: few
CDR3 DNA: TGTGCCAGCAGCTTAGGGACTACAGTCAATGAGCAGTTCTTC
CDR3 protein: CASSLGTTVNEQFF

V gene: TRBV12-3/TRBV12-4
D gene: NA
J gene: TRBJ2-1
clone size: many
CDR3 DNA: TGTGCCAGCAGTTTAGGCCGTTTTGAGCAGTTCTTC
CDR3 protein: CASSLGRFEQFF

V gene: TRBV7-8
D gene: TRBD1
J gene: TRBJ1-1
clone size: NA
CDR3 DNA: TGTGCCAGCAGCTTAGTATACGTCCGGACAGGGCGCGATGAAGCTTTCTTT
CDR3 protein: CASSLVYVRTGRDEAFF

V gene: TRBV27
D gene: NA
J gene: TRBJ2-2
clone size: NA
CDR3 DNA: TGTGCCAGCGGGGTATTAGCGGAGAACACCGGGGAGCTGTTTTTT
CDR3 protein: CASGVLAENTGELFF

V gene: TRBV9
D gene: NA
J gene: TRBJ1-4
clone size: NA
CDR3 DNA: TGTGCCAGCAGCGCCTCAGTAGGGGATTATGAAAAACTGTTTTTT
CDR3 protein: CASSASVGDYEKLFF

V gene: TRBV4-1
D gene: NA
J gene: TRBJ1-2
clone size: NA
CDR3 DNA: TGCGTCAGCAGCCAAGAAAAAACATACTATGGCTACACCTTC
CDR3 protein: CVSSQEKTYYGYTF